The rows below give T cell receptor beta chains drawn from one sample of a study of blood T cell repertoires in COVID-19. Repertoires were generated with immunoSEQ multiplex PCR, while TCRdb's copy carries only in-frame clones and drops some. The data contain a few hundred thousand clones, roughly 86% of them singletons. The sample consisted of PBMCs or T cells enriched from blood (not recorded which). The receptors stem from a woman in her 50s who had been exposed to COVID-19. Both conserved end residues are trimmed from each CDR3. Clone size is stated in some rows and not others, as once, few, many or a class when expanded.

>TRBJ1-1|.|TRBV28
ASSLTGTDTEAF
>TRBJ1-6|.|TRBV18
ASSPSGQGAGSPLH
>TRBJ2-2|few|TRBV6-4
ASRRQDTGELF
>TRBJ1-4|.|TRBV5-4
ASSFQGVGREKLF
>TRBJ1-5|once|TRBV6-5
ASRGTGIISQPQH
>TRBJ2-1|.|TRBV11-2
ASSLEPGLEQF
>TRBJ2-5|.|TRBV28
ASSLAGGQETQY
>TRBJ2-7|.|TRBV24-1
ATQTGIPPYEQY
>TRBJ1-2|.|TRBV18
ASSPGGADGYT
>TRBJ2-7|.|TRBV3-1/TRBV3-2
ASSQPGTSVEQY
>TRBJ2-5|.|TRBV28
ASSSTSQETQY
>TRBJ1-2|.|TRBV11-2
ASSLDDKDYGYT
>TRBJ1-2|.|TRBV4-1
ASSSPRNSGYGYT
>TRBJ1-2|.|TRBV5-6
ASRPLTGGYGYT
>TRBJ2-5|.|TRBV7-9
ASSTLGQDKETQY
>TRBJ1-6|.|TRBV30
AWSAGTGFNSPLH
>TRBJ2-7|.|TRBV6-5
ASRTPLAGYEQY
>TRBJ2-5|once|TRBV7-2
ASSPGPAGGLETQY
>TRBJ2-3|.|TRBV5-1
ASSLGSSGRDTQY
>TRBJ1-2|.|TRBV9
ASSVVSGGYT
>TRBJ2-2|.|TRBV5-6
ASSPPGQGNTGELF
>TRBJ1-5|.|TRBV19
ASSIKRTGGGNQPQH